Below are 18 T cell receptor beta chains sequenced from a single sample in a study of OX40 agonist ivuxolimab in advanced cancers. The table came from immunoSEQ multiplex PCR; TCRdb's copy has only in-frame clones and leaves some out. This table has roughly 15,000 clones, roughly nine tenths appearing once. This specimen was CD4+ or CD8+ T cells sorted from blood, taken in a trial of the OX40 agonist ivuxolimab. The receptors derive from an adult with an advanced solid tumor such as melanoma, head and neck, liver or kidney cancer.

This clone is termed medium-sized (0.01 to 0.1%). The chain carries TRBV6-4 and TRBJ2-2; tentatively, D is TRBD1 or TRBD2 (5 bases each). Germline V gives CDR1 MRHNA, CDR2 SNTAGT. Trimming shortened V by 4 bases and J by 2 bases, and 5 bases separated the two germline ends. The CDR3 consists of 13 residues. In DNA, the CDR3 is TGTGCCAGCAGTGGGGACAACACCGGGGAGCTGTTTTTT. Translated: CASSGDNTGELFF.

V and J are TRBV6-5 and TRBJ1-6; no firm D call. There are 14 residues in the CDR3. Germline lookup yields CDR1 MNHEY and CDR2 SVGAGI. Trimming took off 2 bases at V and 8 bases at J, with 10 bases between the two ends. As DNA, the CDR3 is TGTGCCAGCAGTTACAACGGGGAGGATTCACCCCTCCACTTT. Its translation is CASSYNGEDSPLHF.

This sequence joins TRBV29-1 and TRBJ2-7; 14 nucleotides match TRBD2. The ends lost 4 bases at V and 0 bases at J; junction bases unmatched: 5. The CDR3 runs to 16 residues. CDR1 and CDR2 (germline): SQVTM, ANQGSEA. CDR3 protein: CSVGGTSGSPSYEQYF. CDR3 nucleotide sequence: TGCAGCGTTGGGGGGACTAGCGGGAGTCCCTCCTACGAGCAGTACTTC.

The gene calls are TRBV7-2 and TRBJ2-3; 9 bases are a match to TRBD2. The germline CDR1 and CDR2 sequences are SGHTA and FQGNSA. This CDR3 contains 17 residues. The trim removed 1 base at V and 6 bases at J, leaving 11 bases unmatched. CDR3 sequence (DNA): TGTGCCAGCAGCTTAGACCCGCTGCGCGGGAGGGGGGATACGCAGTATTTT. Its translation is CASSLDPLRGRGDTQYF. Full variable domain (outside the CDR3, taken from reference TRBV7-2 and TRBJ2-3): GAGVSQSPSNKVTEKGKDVELRCDPISGHTALYWYRQSLGQGLEFLIYFQGNSAPDKSGLPSDRFSAERTGGSVSTLTIQRTQQEDSAVYLCASSLDPLRGRGDTQYFGPGTRLTVL.

This clone was seen only once. CDR3 protein: CASSQDLRDEQYF. In DNA, the CDR3 is TGTGCCAGCAGCCAAGATCTTAGGGACGAGCAGTACTTC. V usage is TRBV4-2 and J usage is TRBJ2-7; unclear D gene. The CDR3 has 13 amino acids. Trimming took off 0 bases at V and 5 bases at J, with 8 bases between the two ends. Looked up from germline, CDR1 is LGHNA and CDR2 is YNFKEQ.

This chain joins TRBV6-5 and TRBJ2-7; D possibly uses TRBD1 or TRBD2 (6 bases each). Germline V gives CDR1 MNHEY, CDR2 SVGAGI. V gave up 8 bases and J gave up 0 bases, with 8 bases separating them. The CDR3 runs 12 residues. CDR3 in DNA: TGTGCCAGCGGGGGGCACTCCTACGAGCAGTACTTC. It codes for CASGGHSYEQYF.

The chain employs TRBV15 and TRBJ2-7; D is ambiguous. Germline CDR1 and CDR2: LNHNV and YYDKDF (reference sequence). The CDR3 has 13 amino acids. Trimming removed 5 bases at V and 1 base at J, with 9 bases between. The DNA for the CDR3 is TGTGCCACCAGCCCAGTACCATCCTACGAGCAGTACTTC. It translates to CATSPVPSYEQYF.

The chain carries TRBV6-5 and TRBJ2-7; TRBD1 might be the D (6 bases). CDR1 and CDR2 from the germline V gene are MNHEY and SVGAGI. V shed 6 bases and J shed 2 bases, with 11 bases lying between them. The CDR3 consists of 13 residues. The CDR3 spells CASSTDRTYEQYF. The CDR3 bases are TGTGCCAGCAGCACTGACAGGACCTACGAGCAGTACTTC.

The chain links TRBV5-8 to TRBJ1-1; tentative D call: TRBD1 (6 bases). This CDR3 has 16 residues. Per the germline V gene, CDR1 is SGHTS and CDR2 is YDEGEE. V was shortened by 3 bases and J by 6 bases, with 21 bases between the two germline ends. Here the CDR3 DNA reads TGTGCCAGCAGCTCGCTACAGGGTCCGGGGTTCCCTGAAGCTTTCTTT. Its protein product is CASSSLQGPGFPEAFF.

The V call is TRBV19, the J call TRBJ1-4; TRBD1 might be the D (5 bases). Trimming removed 6 bases from V and 8 bases from J, with 10 bases in between. CDR3 length: 12 residues. From germline, CDR1 is LNHDA and CDR2 SQIVND (reference sequence). The CDR3 region has the DNA TGTGCCAGTAGGGGGCGTCGAGAAAAACTGTTTTTT. This encodes CASRGRREKLFF.

The J gene is TRBJ2-1, the V gene TRBV4-3, with D possibly being TRBD2 (5 bases). The ends were cut back, 7 bases at V and 0 bases at J, with 16 bases in the middle. Germline CDR1 reads LGHNA; CDR2 reads YSLEER. This CDR3 comprises 16 residues. The CDR3 DNA follows: TGCGCCAGCACGCTCGGGCGGGCGAGCTCCTACAATGAGCAGTTCTTC. Amino acids: CASTLGRASSYNEQFF.

In its sample, this clone was seen once. CDR3 region: CASSTGEIKNIQYF. CDR3 coding DNA: TGTGCCAGCAGCACGGGGGAAATCAAAAACATTCAGTACTTC. The chain joins TRBV7-9 to TRBJ2-4, with D possibly TRBD2 on 6 matching bases. The CDR3 is 14 amino acids. Germline V gene sequence: CDR1 SEHNR, CDR2 FQNEAQ (reference sequence). Trimming left V 5 bases short and J 3 bases short, with 11 bases between.

CDR3 DNA sequence: TGTGCCAGTAGTATCGCGGAGAACTACGAGCAGTACTTC. It is translated as CASSIAENYEQYF. The J gene is TRBJ2-7, the V gene TRBV19; D gene ambiguous. V lost 3 bases, J lost 3 bases, and 9 bases lay in between. The CDR3 is 13 amino acids. CDR1 LNHDA and CDR2 SQIVND come from the germline V gene (reference sequence).

This chain connects TRBV11-2 to TRBJ2-1, with 9 nucleotides matching TRBD2. Germline assignment: CDR1 SGHAT and CDR2 FQNNGV. The CDR3 totals 16 residues. The V segment lost 5 bases and the J segment 4 bases; nucleotides outside the gene matches: 9. The CDR3 region is CASSLTTSGYYNEQFF. CDR3 DNA sequence: TGTGCCAGCAGCCTAACAACTAGCGGGTATTACAATGAGCAGTTCTTC.

The CDR3 sequence: CSVTGHRSSYEQYF. The CDR3 region has the DNA TGCAGCGTTACCGGCCATCGGAGCTCCTACGAGCAGTACTTC. The chain joins TRBV29-1 to TRBJ2-7; no definite D call. V was cut by 5 bases and J by 0 bases, with 14 bases left in between. The CDR3 totals 14 residues. Germline CDR1 reads SQVTM; CDR2 reads ANQGSEA.

This rearrangement joins TRBV9 to TRBJ1-2; 8 positions match TRBD1. The CDR3 is 15 residues long. CDR1 and CDR2 (germline): SGDLS, YYNGEE. V gave up 4 bases and J gave up 2 bases; unmatched junction bases: 7. The CDR3 loop is CASSLSGGINYGYTF. The CDR3 DNA sequence: TGTGCCAGCAGCTTATCAGGGGGCATCAACTATGGCTACACCTTC. Full variable domain (rest looked up from reference TRBV9 and TRBJ1-2): DSGVTQTPKHLITATGQRVTLRCSPRSGDLSVYWYQQSLDQGLQFLIQYYNGEERAKGNILERFSAQQFPDLHSELNLSSLELGDSALYFCASSLSGGINYGYTFGSGTRLTVV.

The J gene is TRBJ2-1, the V gene TRBV4-3; the D is unclear. The CDR3 runs 16 residues. Trimming shortened V by 0 bases and J by 0 bases, and 9 bases separated the two germline ends. Germline-derived CDR1 and CDR2 are LGHNA and YSLEER. This chain's CDR3 is CASSQEVYRSYNEQFF. CDR3 nucleotides: TGCGCCAGCAGCCAAGAGGTGTATCGCTCCTACAATGAGCAGTTCTTC.

V is TRBV11-3 and J is TRBJ2-7; D may match TRBD1 or TRBD2 (5 bases each). Germline V CDR1 and CDR2: SGHNT, YENEEA. V gave up 3 bases and J gave up 4 bases, with 10 bases separating them. The CDR3 is made up of 13 amino acids. For the CDR3, the DNA is TGTGCCAGCAGCTTCCGGGACCTATACGAGCAGTACTTC. It yields the protein CASSFRDLYEQYF.